The rows below give T cell receptor beta chains drawn from one sample of a study of OX40 agonist ivuxolimab in advanced cancers. This table comes from immunoSEQ multiplex PCR, and its TCRdb copy is limited to in-frame clones, with some not included. The repertoire holds 60,000 to 80,000 clones, roughly 80% seen once, with 4.4% in the top ten. Specimen: CD4+ or CD8+ T cells sorted from blood, collected in a trial of the OX40 agonist ivuxolimab. The receptors were sampled from an adult with an advanced solid tumor such as melanoma, head and neck, liver or kidney cancer. Each CDR3 is given without its conserved first and last residue. A D gene is named only where the DNA matches it firmly. Expanded clones get a size class; other rows say once, few or many, or leave the size out.

v_call: TRBV29-1; clone_size: .; d_call: .; j_call: TRBJ2-7; cdr3_aa: SVEDLLTRAAYEQY
v_call: TRBV10-1; clone_size: .; d_call: .; j_call: TRBJ1-5; cdr3_aa: ASSGPDYRPNYSNQPQH
v_call: TRBV4-2; clone_size: .; d_call: .; j_call: TRBJ1-6; cdr3_aa: ASSQVSVSPLH
v_call: TRBV27; clone_size: once; d_call: .; j_call: TRBJ2-1; cdr3_aa: ATMRRAYNEQF
v_call: TRBV15; clone_size: .; d_call: .; j_call: TRBJ1-3; cdr3_aa: ATSRDPNRANTIY
v_call: TRBV7-2; clone_size: .; d_call: TRBD1; j_call: TRBJ1-2; cdr3_aa: ASSLKDRVDYGYT
v_call: TRBV2; clone_size: .; d_call: .; j_call: TRBJ2-1; cdr3_aa: ASTWGYNEQF
v_call: TRBV29-1; clone_size: .; d_call: .; j_call: TRBJ1-2; cdr3_aa: SVERGTQYGYT
v_call: TRBV6-1; clone_size: .; d_call: TRBD1; j_call: TRBJ1-1; cdr3_aa: ASKDRGNPEAF
v_call: TRBV9; clone_size: .; d_call: .; j_call: TRBJ1-2; cdr3_aa: ASSVEVGSTYGYT
v_call: TRBV9; clone_size: .; d_call: TRBD2; j_call: TRBJ2-3; cdr3_aa: ASSRTPLAGRTDTQY
v_call: TRBV5-6; clone_size: .; d_call: .; j_call: TRBJ1-3; cdr3_aa: ASSQITGNSGNTIY
v_call: TRBV7-7; clone_size: .; d_call: .; j_call: TRBJ2-5; cdr3_aa: ASSLDGAGETQY
v_call: TRBV6-1; clone_size: few; d_call: .; j_call: TRBJ1-6; cdr3_aa: ASSLIDSPLH
v_call: TRBV7-9; clone_size: .; d_call: TRBD2; j_call: TRBJ2-1; cdr3_aa: ASSLSGGDPYSYNEQF
v_call: TRBV5-8; clone_size: .; d_call: .; j_call: TRBJ1-1; cdr3_aa: ASSLVLFRVRNTEAF
v_call: TRBV10-3; clone_size: .; d_call: TRBD1; j_call: TRBJ1-1; cdr3_aa: AGWGGTLGQGNTEAF
v_call: TRBV7-8; clone_size: .; d_call: .; j_call: TRBJ1-1; cdr3_aa: ASSLNTEAF
v_call: TRBV11-2; clone_size: .; d_call: .; j_call: TRBJ2-3; cdr3_aa: ASSTFGFTDTQY
v_call: TRBV11-2; clone_size: .; d_call: TRBD1; j_call: TRBJ1-1; cdr3_aa: ASSRQGATDTEAF
v_call: TRBV27; clone_size: .; d_call: .; j_call: TRBJ1-1; cdr3_aa: ASSSVTGVGSTEAF
v_call: TRBV5-4; clone_size: .; d_call: .; j_call: TRBJ1-1; cdr3_aa: ASSLGGLTLNTEAF
v_call: TRBV18; clone_size: .; d_call: .; j_call: TRBJ1-3; cdr3_aa: ASSTASGNTIY
v_call: TRBV29-1; clone_size: .; d_call: .; j_call: TRBJ1-1; cdr3_aa: SGLVSGGRVMYTEAF
v_call: TRBV7-2; clone_size: once; d_call: .; j_call: TRBJ1-2; cdr3_aa: ASSPGTVVGYT
v_call: TRBV28; clone_size: .; d_call: .; j_call: TRBJ2-1; cdr3_aa: ASSSTDFYNEQF
v_call: TRBV28; clone_size: .; d_call: .; j_call: TRBJ2-3; cdr3_aa: ASSYESETDTQY
v_call: TRBV25-1; clone_size: .; d_call: .; j_call: TRBJ1-1; cdr3_aa: ASSEPGPRDTEAF
v_call: TRBV28; clone_size: .; d_call: .; j_call: TRBJ1-3; cdr3_aa: ASSLPRGTGSGNTIY
v_call: TRBV5-4; clone_size: .; d_call: .; j_call: TRBJ2-3; cdr3_aa: ASSYDQTSSTDTQY
v_call: TRBV6-5; clone_size: .; d_call: .; j_call: TRBJ1-1; cdr3_aa: ASSSPGFEAF
v_call: TRBV5-1; clone_size: .; d_call: .; j_call: TRBJ1-1; cdr3_aa: ASSSGGGTEAF
v_call: TRBV25-1; clone_size: .; d_call: TRBD1; j_call: TRBJ2-5; cdr3_aa: ASSEFGLRGQETQY
v_call: TRBV6-5; clone_size: .; d_call: .; j_call: TRBJ2-3; cdr3_aa: ASTSSLSTDTQY
v_call: TRBV2; clone_size: .; d_call: .; j_call: TRBJ2-3; cdr3_aa: ASSDPGDQGDTQY
v_call: TRBV5-1; clone_size: .; d_call: .; j_call: TRBJ1-5; cdr3_aa: ASSLVQGGQPQH
v_call: TRBV7-9; clone_size: .; d_call: .; j_call: TRBJ2-2; cdr3_aa: ASSLARANTGELF
v_call: TRBV7-2; clone_size: once; d_call: .; j_call: TRBJ2-1; cdr3_aa: ASSVDTTYNEQF
v_call: TRBV19; clone_size: .; d_call: .; j_call: TRBJ2-3; cdr3_aa: ASSETPKWDTQY
v_call: TRBV11-2; clone_size: .; d_call: .; j_call: TRBJ2-7; cdr3_aa: ASSLDGLGSYEQY
v_call: TRBV4-3; clone_size: few; d_call: TRBD1; j_call: TRBJ1-4; cdr3_aa: ASSQEGQGGEKLF
v_call: TRBV5-6; clone_size: .; d_call: TRBD1; j_call: TRBJ2-2; cdr3_aa: ASSLQTGTNTGELF
v_call: TRBV2; clone_size: .; d_call: .; j_call: TRBJ2-1; cdr3_aa: ASSAVTSSYNEQF
v_call: TRBV5-1; clone_size: .; d_call: TRBD1; j_call: TRBJ1-2; cdr3_aa: ASSSSTGGMSYGYT
v_call: TRBV25-1; clone_size: .; d_call: TRBD2; j_call: TRBJ2-1; cdr3_aa: ASSEYTGGLYNEQF
v_call: TRBV6-5; clone_size: .; d_call: .; j_call: TRBJ2-2; cdr3_aa: ASSYSTKGPGELF
v_call: TRBV9; clone_size: .; d_call: TRBD2; j_call: TRBJ2-3; cdr3_aa: ASSGGASGATDTQY
v_call: TRBV7-9; clone_size: .; d_call: .; j_call: TRBJ2-1; cdr3_aa: ASSLGVLRYNEQF
v_call: TRBV28; clone_size: .; d_call: .; j_call: TRBJ2-7; cdr3_aa: ASTLGGLAYEQY
v_call: TRBV6-1; clone_size: .; d_call: TRBD1; j_call: TRBJ2-5; cdr3_aa: ASSGGQGEGETQY
v_call: TRBV5-6; clone_size: .; d_call: .; j_call: TRBJ1-6; cdr3_aa: ASSLVLQGDNSPLH
v_call: TRBV9; clone_size: .; d_call: .; j_call: TRBJ2-7; cdr3_aa: ASSVGLAGSYEQY
v_call: TRBV5-1; clone_size: once; d_call: TRBD2; j_call: TRBJ2-7; cdr3_aa: ASSRGYSGGDDEQY
v_call: TRBV5-6; clone_size: .; d_call: .; j_call: TRBJ1-5; cdr3_aa: ASSFLGEGNQPQH
v_call: TRBV6-1; clone_size: .; d_call: .; j_call: TRBJ1-3; cdr3_aa: ASSATQTGNTIY
v_call: TRBV6-5; clone_size: .; d_call: .; j_call: TRBJ2-7; cdr3_aa: ASSYSRSSYEQY
v_call: TRBV7-8; clone_size: .; d_call: .; j_call: TRBJ2-6; cdr3_aa: ASSLAGPGANVLT
v_call: TRBV7-6; clone_size: .; d_call: .; j_call: TRBJ2-2; cdr3_aa: ASSPEVPTNTGELF
v_call: TRBV28; clone_size: .; d_call: TRBD2; j_call: TRBJ2-4; cdr3_aa: ASTPGLAGSLAKNIQY
v_call: TRBV7-8; clone_size: .; d_call: TRBD1; j_call: TRBJ2-7; cdr3_aa: ASRTGQGSYEQY